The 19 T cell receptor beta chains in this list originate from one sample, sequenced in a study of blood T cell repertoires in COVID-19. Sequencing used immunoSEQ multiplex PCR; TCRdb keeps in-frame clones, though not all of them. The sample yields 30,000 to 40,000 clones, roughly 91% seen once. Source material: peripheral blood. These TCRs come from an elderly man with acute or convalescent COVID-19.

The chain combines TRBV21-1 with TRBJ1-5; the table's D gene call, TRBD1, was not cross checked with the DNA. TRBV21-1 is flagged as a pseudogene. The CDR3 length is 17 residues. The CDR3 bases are TGTGCCAGCAGCAAATCCCAGCGAACAGGGGCGAATCAGCCCCAGCATTTT. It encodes CASSKSQRTGANQPQHF.

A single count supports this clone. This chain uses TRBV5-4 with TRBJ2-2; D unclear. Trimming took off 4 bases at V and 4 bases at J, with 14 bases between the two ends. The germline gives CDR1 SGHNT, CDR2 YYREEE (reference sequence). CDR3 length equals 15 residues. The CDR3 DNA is TGTGCCAGCAGCCCGTCACTATCGGGCACCGGGGAGCTGTTTTTT. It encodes CASSPSLSGTGELFF. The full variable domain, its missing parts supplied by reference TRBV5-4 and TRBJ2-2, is ETGVTQSPTHLIKTRGQQVTLRCSSQSGHNTVSWYQQALGQGPQFIFQYYREEENGRGNFPPRFSGLQFPNYSSELNVNALELDDSALYLCASSPSLSGTGELFFGEGSRLTVL.

The CDR3 DNA is TGTGCCTGGTCAGGGGGCAGGGACACCATATATTTT. Amino acid sequence: CAWSGGRDTIYF. The genes are TRBV30 and TRBJ1-3; 8 bases agree with TRBD1. From germline, CDR1 is GTSNPN and CDR2 SVGIG (reference sequence). Trimming took 5 bases from V and 8 from J; bases not matched to a gene: 5. This CDR3 spans 12 amino acids.

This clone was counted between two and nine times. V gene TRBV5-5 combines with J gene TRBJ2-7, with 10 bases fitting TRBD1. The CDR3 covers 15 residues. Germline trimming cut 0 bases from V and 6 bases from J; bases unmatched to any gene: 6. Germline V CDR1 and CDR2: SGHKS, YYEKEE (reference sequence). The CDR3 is CASSLGGTGVGEQYF. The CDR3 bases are TGTGCCAGCAGCTTGGGCGGGACAGGGGTCGGCGAGCAGTACTTC.

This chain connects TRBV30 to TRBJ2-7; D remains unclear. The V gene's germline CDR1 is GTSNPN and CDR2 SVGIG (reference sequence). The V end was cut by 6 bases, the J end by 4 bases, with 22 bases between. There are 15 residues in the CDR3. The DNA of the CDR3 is TGTGCCTGTAGCCCTAAGCTTCGTGGCACGTACGAGCAGTACTTC. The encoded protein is CACSPKLRGTYEQYF.

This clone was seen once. The DNA of the CDR3 is TGTGCCAGCAGCGTGGGCCCAACTAGCACAGATACGCAGTATTTT. Translating gives CASSVGPTSTDTQYF. V is TRBV5-4 and J is TRBJ2-3; no clear D. Trimming took 4 bases from V and 0 from J, leaving 12 bases between them. From germline, CDR1 is SGHNT and CDR2 YYREEE (reference sequence). The CDR3 contains 15 residues.

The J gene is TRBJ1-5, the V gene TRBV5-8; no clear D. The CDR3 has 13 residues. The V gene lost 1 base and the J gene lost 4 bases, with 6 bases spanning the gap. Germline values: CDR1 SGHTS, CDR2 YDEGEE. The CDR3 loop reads CASSLISNQPQHF. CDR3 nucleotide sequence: TGTGCCAGCAGCTTGATTTCGAATCAGCCCCAGCATTTT.

The CDR3 region is CASSLGRNTEAFF. The CDR3 DNA is TGTGCCAGCAGTTTAGGGAGGAACACTGAAGCTTTCTTT. This chain connects TRBV27 to TRBJ1-1; no definite D call. Germline V CDR1 and CDR2: MNHEY, SMNVEV (reference sequence). The CDR3 contains 13 residues. V was shortened by 2 bases and J by 1 base, with 5 bases between the two germline ends.

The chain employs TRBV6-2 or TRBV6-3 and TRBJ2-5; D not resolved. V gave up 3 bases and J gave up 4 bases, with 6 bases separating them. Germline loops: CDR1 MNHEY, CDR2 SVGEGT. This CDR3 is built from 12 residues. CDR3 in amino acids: CASSYSLETQYF. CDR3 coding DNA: TGTGCCAGCAGTTATTCTTTAGAGACCCAGTACTTC.

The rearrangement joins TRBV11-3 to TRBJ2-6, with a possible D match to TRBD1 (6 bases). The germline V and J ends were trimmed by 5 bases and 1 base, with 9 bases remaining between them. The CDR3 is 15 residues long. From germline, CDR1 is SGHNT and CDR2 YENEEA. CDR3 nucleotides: TGTGCCAGCAGCGATACAGGGTCTGGGGCCAACGTCCTGACTTTC. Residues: CASSDTGSGANVLTF.

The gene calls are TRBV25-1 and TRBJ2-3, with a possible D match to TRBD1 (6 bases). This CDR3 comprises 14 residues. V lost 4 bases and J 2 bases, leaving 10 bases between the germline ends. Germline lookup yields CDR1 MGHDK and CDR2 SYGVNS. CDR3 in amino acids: CASSADRLTDTQYF. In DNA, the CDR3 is TGTGCCAGCAGTGCCGACAGGCTCACAGATACGCAGTATTTT. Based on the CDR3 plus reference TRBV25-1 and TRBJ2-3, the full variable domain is EADIYQTPRYLVIGTGKKITLECSQTMGHDKMYWYQQDPGMELHLIHYSYGVNSTEKGDLSSESTVSRIRTEHFPLTLESARPSHTSQYLCASSADRLTDTQYFGPGTRLTVL.

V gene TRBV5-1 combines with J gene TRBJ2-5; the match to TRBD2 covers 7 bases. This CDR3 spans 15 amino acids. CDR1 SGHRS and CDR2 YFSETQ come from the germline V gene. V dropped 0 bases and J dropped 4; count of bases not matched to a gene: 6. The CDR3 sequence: CASSLGAGDGETQYF. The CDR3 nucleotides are TGCGCCAGCAGCTTGGGGGCGGGGGATGGAGAGACCCAGTACTTC.

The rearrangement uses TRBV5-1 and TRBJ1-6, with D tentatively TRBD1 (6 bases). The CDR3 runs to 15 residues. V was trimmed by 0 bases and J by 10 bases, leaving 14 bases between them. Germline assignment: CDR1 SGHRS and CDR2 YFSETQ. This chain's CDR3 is CASSLGGDTGSPLHF. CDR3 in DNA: TGCGCCAGCAGCTTGGGGGGCGATACAGGGTCACCCCTCCACTTT.

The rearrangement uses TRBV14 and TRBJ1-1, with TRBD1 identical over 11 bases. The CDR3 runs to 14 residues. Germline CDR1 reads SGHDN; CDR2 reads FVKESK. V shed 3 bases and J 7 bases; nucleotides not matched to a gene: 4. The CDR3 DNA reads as TGTGCCAGCAGCCAGGGACAGGGGGACGGTGAAGCTTTCTTT. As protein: CASSQGQGDGEAFF.

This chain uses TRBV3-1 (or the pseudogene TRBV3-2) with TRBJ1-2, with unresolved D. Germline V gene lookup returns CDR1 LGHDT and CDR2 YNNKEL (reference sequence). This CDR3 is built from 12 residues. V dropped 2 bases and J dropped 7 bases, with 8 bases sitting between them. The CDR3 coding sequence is TGTGCCAGCAGCCAACATAGCTTTGGCTACACCTTC. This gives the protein CASSQHSFGYTF.

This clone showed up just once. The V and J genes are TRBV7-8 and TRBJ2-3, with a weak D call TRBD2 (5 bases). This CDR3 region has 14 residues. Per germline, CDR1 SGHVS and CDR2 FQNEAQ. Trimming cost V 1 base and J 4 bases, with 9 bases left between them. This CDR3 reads CASSLGASPDTQYF. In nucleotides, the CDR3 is TGTGCCAGCAGCTTAGGGGCTAGCCCAGATACGCAGTATTTT.

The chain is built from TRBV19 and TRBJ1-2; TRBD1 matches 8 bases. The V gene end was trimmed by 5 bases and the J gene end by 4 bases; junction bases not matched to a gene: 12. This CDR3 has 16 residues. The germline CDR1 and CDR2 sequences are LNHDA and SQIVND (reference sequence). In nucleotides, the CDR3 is TGTGCCAGTAGTCTTCGGACAGGGATAGGTACCTATGGCTACACCTTC. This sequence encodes CASSLRTGIGTYGYTF. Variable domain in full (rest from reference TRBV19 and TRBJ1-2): DGGITQSPKYLFRKEGQNVTLSCEQNLNHDAMYWYRQDPGQGLRLIYYSQIVNDFQKGDIAEGYSVSREKKESFPLTVTSAQKNPTAFYLCASSLRTGIGTYGYTFGSGTRLTVV.

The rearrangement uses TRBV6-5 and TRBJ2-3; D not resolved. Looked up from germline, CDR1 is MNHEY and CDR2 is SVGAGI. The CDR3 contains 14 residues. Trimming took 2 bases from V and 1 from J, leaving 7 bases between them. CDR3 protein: CASSYKQGTDTQYF. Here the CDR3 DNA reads TGTGCCAGCAGTTACAAGCAGGGCACAGATACGCAGTATTTT.

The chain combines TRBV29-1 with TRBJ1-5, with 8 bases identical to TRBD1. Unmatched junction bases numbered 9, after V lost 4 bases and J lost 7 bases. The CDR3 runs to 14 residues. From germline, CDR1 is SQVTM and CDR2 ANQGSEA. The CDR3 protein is CSVGAGQGGQPQHF. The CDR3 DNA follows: TGCAGCGTTGGGGCTGGACAGGGAGGGCAGCCCCAGCATTTT.